Detailed here is one T cell receptor (beta chain). Its target is not known. These data originate in a study of immune evolution from preneoplasia to lung adenocarcinoma. Whole-study findings and limits: Normal lung had the highest top T cell clone frequencies. Normal lung had highest clonality; later lesions appeared denser, more diverse.

Profiling relied on immunoSEQ multiplex PCR, and the TCRdb table lists in-frame clones only, not all of them. This sample yields about 8,400 clones, of which 81% are seen a single time; 8% to 9.5% belongs to the top ten. Patient tissue came from resections in Japan or China, 2014–2017. H&E slides confirmed each diagnosis, reviewed by two pathologists independently. The clonotype originates from a person aged 50 to 59 with lung adenocarcinoma. The sample taken for sequencing was FFPE invasive lung adenocarcinoma tissue.

CDR3 bases: TGTGCCAGCAGTGGGGGGACAGGGGGTGAACAGCCCCAGCATTTT. Protein product: CASSGGTGGEQPQHF. J is TRBJ1-5 and V is TRBV27, with 11 bases identical to TRBD1. This CDR3 contains 15 residues. V dropped 5 bases and J dropped 7; count of bases not matched to a gene: 7. The germline V gene encodes CDR1 MNHEY and CDR2 SMNVEV (reference sequence).